The rows below give T cell receptor beta chains drawn from one sample of a study of human T cells and chemical hapten exposure. TCRdb reanalysed the RACE reads using MiXCR and keeps one entry per CDR3 protein. The sample records tens of thousands of distinct CDR3 sequences, roughly a tenth being singletons. Sequencing was performed on whole blood, taken in connection with sensitization to the hapten diphenylcyclopropenone (DPC). The receptors originated from a woman aged 25 to 39 with alopecia areata. Some clones in this sample may be carry-over from other donors' samples. Each CDR3 is given with its conserved first and last residue. The D gene is left open where the match is weak. Clone sizes are given selectively: once, few, many, or a class where the clone is expanded.

j_gene: TRBJ2-4; v_gene: TRBV6-5; d_gene: TRBD1; abundance: many; CDR3nt: TGTGCCAGCAGGTGGGGACAGGGGGCGGCCAAAAACATTCAGTACTTC; CDR3aa: CASRWGQGAAKNIQYF
j_gene: TRBJ1-1; v_gene: TRBV10-3; d_gene: .; abundance: .; CDR3nt: TGTGCCATCAGGGCTGGGAACACTGAAGCTTTCTTT; CDR3aa: CAIRAGNTEAFF
j_gene: TRBJ2-1; v_gene: TRBV7-9; d_gene: TRBD2; abundance: many; CDR3nt: TGTGCCAGCAGCTTCGGAGCGGGAGGCTACAATGAGCAGTTCTTC; CDR3aa: CASSFGAGGYNEQFF
j_gene: TRBJ1-3; v_gene: TRBV4-2; d_gene: .; abundance: many; CDR3nt: TGTGCCAGCAGCCAACGGGACGGCTCTGGAAACACCATATATTTT; CDR3aa: CASSQRDGSGNTIYF
j_gene: TRBJ1-3; v_gene: TRBV12-3/TRBV12-4; d_gene: .; abundance: few; CDR3nt: TGTGCCAGCAGTCGGGACCCCGTCTCTGGAAACACCATATATTTT; CDR3aa: CASSRDPVSGNTIYF
j_gene: TRBJ1-6; v_gene: TRBV21-1; d_gene: .; abundance: few; CDR3nt: TGTGCCAGCCAGGGACAGGGGTACCATAATTCACCCCTCCACTTT; CDR3aa: CASQGQGYHNSPLHF
j_gene: TRBJ2-5; v_gene: TRBV5-1; d_gene: .; abundance: few; CDR3nt: TGCGCCAGCAGCTTGGATGGTCGCCCGCAAGAGACCCAGTACTTC; CDR3aa: CASSLDGRPQETQYF
j_gene: TRBJ2-3; v_gene: TRBV3-1; d_gene: TRBD2; abundance: .; CDR3nt: TGTGCCAGCAGCCAAGATTGGGGGGGTTCATTGGATACGCAGTATTTT; CDR3aa: CASSQDWGGSLDTQYF
j_gene: TRBJ2-7; v_gene: TRBV29-1; d_gene: .; abundance: many; CDR3nt: TGCAGCGCCGGGAACGAGATCGAGCAGTACTTC; CDR3aa: CSAGNEIEQYF
j_gene: TRBJ1-6; v_gene: TRBV12-3/TRBV12-4; d_gene: .; abundance: many; CDR3nt: TGTGCCAGCAGGGGGCCAAATTCACCCCTCCGCTTT; CDR3aa: CASRGPNSPLRF
j_gene: TRBJ1-2; v_gene: TRBV29-1; d_gene: .; abundance: many; CDR3nt: TGCAGCGTTTATGAGGGCTACACCTTC; CDR3aa: CSVYEGYTF
j_gene: TRBJ2-7; v_gene: TRBV9; d_gene: .; abundance: many; CDR3nt: TGTGCCAGCAGCGTAGGTTCGAGCTCCTACGAGCAGTACTTC; CDR3aa: CASSVGSSSYEQYF
j_gene: TRBJ1-6; v_gene: TRBV12-3/TRBV12-4; d_gene: .; abundance: .; CDR3nt: TGTGCCAGCAGTTTATTGCGGCAGGGTGGTTCACCCCTCCACTTT; CDR3aa: CASSLLRQGGSPLHF
j_gene: TRBJ1-1; v_gene: TRBV5-1; d_gene: .; abundance: many; CDR3nt: TGCGCCAGCAGCTTGTCTCCGGACGCTGAAGCTTTCTTT; CDR3aa: CASSLSPDAEAFF
j_gene: TRBJ1-5; v_gene: TRBV28; d_gene: TRBD1; abundance: many; CDR3nt: TGTGCCAGCAGTTTCTGGCCAGGGGGTAAAAATCAGCCCCAGCATTTT; CDR3aa: CASSFWPGGKNQPQHF
j_gene: TRBJ2-3; v_gene: TRBV18; d_gene: .; abundance: .; CDR3nt: TGTGCCAGCTCACGCCTTGAGCGCACAGATACGCAGTATTTT; CDR3aa: CASSRLERTDTQYF
j_gene: TRBJ1-1; v_gene: TRBV3-1; d_gene: .; abundance: .; CDR3nt: TGTGCCAGCAGCCAAGCCCGTTCGATCAGAATGAACACTGAAGCTTTCTTT; CDR3aa: CASSQARSIRMNTEAFF
j_gene: TRBJ1-3; v_gene: TRBV10-3; d_gene: TRBD1; abundance: few; CDR3nt: TGTGCCACTACAGGGGGCTCTGGAAACACCATATATTTT; CDR3aa: CATTGGSGNTIYF
j_gene: TRBJ2-2; v_gene: TRBV30; d_gene: .; abundance: .; CDR3nt: TGTGCCTGGAGTGTACTGGGCAGCCCCACCGGGGAGCTGTTTTTT; CDR3aa: CAWSVLGSPTGELFF
j_gene: TRBJ1-1; v_gene: TRBV2; d_gene: .; abundance: many; CDR3nt: TGTGCCAGCAGCCCGGGAGGGGGGATTGACACTGAAGCTTTCTTT; CDR3aa: CASSPGGGIDTEAFF
j_gene: TRBJ1-1; v_gene: TRBV20-1; d_gene: TRBD1; abundance: many; CDR3nt: TGCAGTGCTAGGACAGGGGTCACTGAAGCTTTCTTT; CDR3aa: CSARTGVTEAFF
j_gene: TRBJ2-7; v_gene: TRBV4-1; d_gene: .; abundance: .; CDR3nt: TGCGCCAGCAGCCAAGAAAAAGGAGGGGGCTACGAGCAGTACTTC; CDR3aa: CASSQEKGGGYEQYF
j_gene: TRBJ2-7; v_gene: TRBV6-2/TRBV6-3; d_gene: .; abundance: many; CDR3nt: TGTGCCAGCAGTTATTCGGATGGCGGGCTATACGAGCAGTACTTC; CDR3aa: CASSYSDGGLYEQYF
j_gene: TRBJ1-1; v_gene: TRBV12-3/TRBV12-4; d_gene: .; abundance: many; CDR3nt: TGTGCCAGCAGGATCCAGGGTCACACTGAAGCTTTCTTT; CDR3aa: CASRIQGHTEAFF
j_gene: TRBJ2-7; v_gene: TRBV20-1; d_gene: .; abundance: many; CDR3nt: TGCAGTGCTAGAAATCTGGGAATATCTGGGTACGAGCAGTACTTC; CDR3aa: CSARNLGISGYEQYF
j_gene: TRBJ2-3; v_gene: TRBV6-5; d_gene: .; abundance: many; CDR3nt: TGTGCCAGCAGTAATCCCCGGGGTGAGACGCAGTATTTT; CDR3aa: CASSNPRGETQYF
j_gene: TRBJ2-3; v_gene: TRBV29-1; d_gene: .; abundance: many; CDR3nt: TGCAGCGTTGTCGAGGGAACAGATACGCAGTATTTT; CDR3aa: CSVVEGTDTQYF
j_gene: TRBJ2-3; v_gene: TRBV10-3; d_gene: .; abundance: .; CDR3nt: TGTGCCATCAGTGAGTCGCAGGGCGCAGATACGCAGTATTTT; CDR3aa: CAISESQGADTQYF
j_gene: TRBJ2-5; v_gene: TRBV5-1; d_gene: TRBD2; abundance: few; CDR3nt: TGCGCCAGCAGCTTTCTTAGCGGGGGGGTCCAAGAGACCCAGTACTTC; CDR3aa: CASSFLSGGVQETQYF
j_gene: TRBJ2-1; v_gene: TRBV20-1; d_gene: TRBD2; abundance: many; CDR3nt: TGCAGTGCTGGACTAGCGGGGGGGCCAAATGAGCAGTTCTTC; CDR3aa: CSAGLAGGPNEQFF
j_gene: TRBJ2-5; v_gene: TRBV12-3/TRBV12-4; d_gene: TRBD2; abundance: .; CDR3nt: TGTGCCAGCAGTTTAACCACTAGCGGGGAGACCCAGTACTTC; CDR3aa: CASSLTTSGETQYF
j_gene: TRBJ1-1; v_gene: TRBV5-1; d_gene: TRBD1; abundance: .; CDR3nt: TGCGCCAGCAGCATGGACAGGGGGCATTGGGACACTGAAGCTTTCTTT; CDR3aa: CASSMDRGHWDTEAFF
j_gene: TRBJ1-1; v_gene: TRBV3-1; d_gene: .; abundance: many; CDR3nt: TGTGCCAGCAGCCCGCCCGCCATGAACACTGAAGCTTTCTTT; CDR3aa: CASSPPAMNTEAFF
j_gene: TRBJ2-5; v_gene: TRBV29-1; d_gene: .; abundance: many; CDR3nt: TGCAGCGTTGAGTGGGGCCGCCAAGAGACCCAGTACTTC; CDR3aa: CSVEWGRQETQYF
j_gene: TRBJ2-4; v_gene: TRBV29-1; d_gene: .; abundance: few; CDR3nt: TGCAGCGTTGCAGGGGTGACCAAAAACATTCAGTACTTC; CDR3aa: CSVAGVTKNIQYF
j_gene: TRBJ2-7; v_gene: TRBV2; d_gene: TRBD2; abundance: few; CDR3nt: TGTGCCAGTAAGGCGGGGGGCGTCGACGAGCAGTACTTC; CDR3aa: CASKAGGVDEQYF
j_gene: TRBJ1-6; v_gene: TRBV7-2; d_gene: .; abundance: many; CDR3nt: TGTGCCAGCAGCTTAGAGTTCAGGGACCCACCCCTCCACTTT; CDR3aa: CASSLEFRDPPLHF
j_gene: TRBJ2-2; v_gene: TRBV28; d_gene: TRBD1; abundance: .; CDR3nt: TGTGCCAGGGGGGACAGCAACACCGGGGAGCTGTTTTTT; CDR3aa: CARGDSNTGELFF
j_gene: TRBJ1-2; v_gene: TRBV29-1; d_gene: TRBD1; abundance: .; CDR3nt: TGCAGCGTTGTCCCGTTAAACAGGGGGTCTAACTATGGCTACACCTTC; CDR3aa: CSVVPLNRGSNYGYTF
j_gene: TRBJ2-3; v_gene: TRBV7-2; d_gene: TRBD2; abundance: many; CDR3nt: TGTGCCAGCAGCTTCAGCGGGAACCCAGATACGCAGTATTTT; CDR3aa: CASSFSGNPDTQYF